This is a list of T cell receptor beta chains from one sample in a study of T-cell memory formation after mild COVID-19. TCRdb independently ran MiXCR on the 5' RACE reads; one entry per CDR3 protein. The sample holds 350,000 to 450,000 distinct CDR3 sequences, 28% seen once. The source material was PBMCs or a T cell subset sorted from them (not recorded which). These receptor sequences come from an adult woman who had mild COVID-19 (a few samples of this study predate the infection). Cell type and time point are not known. CDR3s include the opening cysteine and the closing phenylalanine or tryptophan. Each record gives: CDR3 DNA, CDR3 protein, V gene, D gene, J gene, CDR3 length, clone size. A D gene is named only where the DNA matches it firmly. Only some rows state a clone size, as once, few, many or a class for expanded clones.

DNA: TGTGCCAGCAGTTACACAAAGGGACAGGGGACACCCAATTCACCCCTCCACTTT; CDR3: CASSYTKGQGTPNSPLHF; V: TRBV6-6; D: TRBD1; J: TRBJ1-6; length: 18; size: few
DNA: TGTGCCAGCAGTCCCCGTAATCAGCCCCAGCATTTT; CDR3: CASSPRNQPQHF; V: TRBV12-3/TRBV12-4; D: .; J: TRBJ1-5; length: 12; size: .
DNA: TGTGCCAGCTCACCGGGGAAGAAGCAAGAGACCCAGTACTTC; CDR3: CASSPGKKQETQYF; V: TRBV18; D: .; J: TRBJ2-5; length: 14; size: .
DNA: TGTGCTAGTGGTTTGAATGAGTATGGGGAGCAGTTCTTC; CDR3: CASGLNEYGEQFF; V: TRBV12-5; D: .; J: TRBJ2-1; length: 13; size: .
DNA: TGTGCCAGCAGCTTCGGGAGTGTGAAAACCTTC; CDR3: CASSFGSVKTF; V: TRBV5-4; D: .; J: TRBJ1-2; length: 11; size: once
DNA: TGTGCCAGCAGCTTAGCGACCGGCGGGACCTACGAGCAGTACTTC; CDR3: CASSLATGGTYEQYF; V: TRBV7-2; D: .; J: TRBJ2-7; length: 15; size: few
DNA: TGTGCCAGCAGTTTAGCGGGAGGGAAAGATACGCAGTATTTT; CDR3: CASSLAGGKDTQYF; V: TRBV12-3/TRBV12-4; D: TRBD2; J: TRBJ2-3; length: 14; size: .
DNA: TGTGCCAGCAGCTTAAGACGGGACTTCTACGAGCAGTACTTC; CDR3: CASSLRRDFYEQYF; V: TRBV7-9; D: .; J: TRBJ2-7; length: 14; size: .
DNA: TGTGCCAGCAGCAGACAGGGATTCACAGATACGCAGTATTTT; CDR3: CASSRQGFTDTQYF; V: TRBV12-3/TRBV12-4; D: TRBD1; J: TRBJ2-3; length: 14; size: many
DNA: TGCGCCAGCAGCCAAGCAGGGGCAGGCTTGAACACCGGGGAGCTGTTTTTT; CDR3: CASSQAGAGLNTGELFF; V: TRBV4-1; D: .; J: TRBJ2-2; length: 17; size: few
DNA: TGTGCCAGTAGCGTTCTAACCCTGCGGGCAAACATTCAGTACTTC; CDR3: CASSVLTLRANIQYF; V: TRBV19; D: .; J: TRBJ2-4; length: 15; size: .
DNA: TGTGCCATCAGTGAAGGGGGACCCTCCTACGAGCAGTACTTC; CDR3: CAISEGGPSYEQYF; V: TRBV10-3; D: .; J: TRBJ2-7; length: 14; size: .
DNA: TGTGCCAGCTCGAGGGAGGAGATAACCTACGAGCAGTACTTC; CDR3: CASSREEITYEQYF; V: TRBV7-9; D: .; J: TRBJ2-7; length: 14; size: .
DNA: TGCAGTGCTAGAGATGGACAGGGTGGGCAAGAGACCCAGTACTTC; CDR3: CSARDGQGGQETQYF; V: TRBV20-1; D: TRBD1; J: TRBJ2-5; length: 15; size: few
DNA: TGTGCCAGCAGGTCCGATAACTCTGAAGCTTTCTTT; CDR3: CASRSDNSEAFF; V: TRBV12-3/TRBV12-4; D: .; J: TRBJ1-1; length: 12; size: .
DNA: TGCAGTGCTTCGGGAAATCTTGGCTACACCTTC; CDR3: CSASGNLGYTF; V: TRBV20-1; D: .; J: TRBJ1-2; length: 11; size: few
DNA: TGTGCCACCAGTGATTCTCTAGGACAGGGAAAGTCCTATGGCTACACCTTC; CDR3: CATSDSLGQGKSYGYTF; V: TRBV24-1; D: TRBD1; J: TRBJ1-2; length: 17; size: .
DNA: TGTGCCTGGAGCAAAGGGACTAGCGGATACAATGAGCAGTTCTTC; CDR3: CAWSKGTSGYNEQFF; V: TRBV30; D: TRBD2; J: TRBJ2-1; length: 15; size: few
DNA: TGTGCCAGCAGCCAAGATGAGGGACAGGGCTATTACAATGAGCAGTTCTTC; CDR3: CASSQDEGQGYYNEQFF; V: TRBV3-1; D: TRBD1; J: TRBJ2-1; length: 17; size: many
DNA: TGCGCCAGCAGCTTGGGCAGCGACTTGGCGTATTTT; CDR3: CASSLGSDLAYF; V: TRBV5-1; D: .; J: TRBJ2-3; length: 12; size: .
DNA: TGTGCCAGCAGTGCGCTTGGTTTTGGACTAGCGGGAGGCAATGAGCAGTTCTTC; CDR3: CASSALGFGLAGGNEQFF; V: TRBV6-5; D: TRBD2; J: TRBJ2-1; length: 18; size: few
DNA: TGTGCCAGCAAGGTGACCAAGGGGTATGGCTACACCTTC; CDR3: CASKVTKGYGYTF; V: TRBV6-5; D: .; J: TRBJ1-2; length: 13; size: .
DNA: TGTGCCAGCAGTTTTACTCCGCTAGCACTCTCCTACAATGAGCAGTTCTTC; CDR3: CASSFTPLALSYNEQFF; V: TRBV12-3/TRBV12-4; D: .; J: TRBJ2-1; length: 17; size: few
DNA: TGCGCCAGCAGCGGAGATTCGAACACTGAAGCTTTCTTT; CDR3: CASSGDSNTEAFF; V: TRBV5-1; D: .; J: TRBJ1-1; length: 13; size: .
DNA: TGTGCCAGCAGTTCCCCCTCCGGAGCTTTCTTT; CDR3: CASSSPSGAFF; V: TRBV12-3/TRBV12-4; D: .; J: TRBJ1-1; length: 11; size: .
DNA: TGCGCCAGCAGCCAAGAGGGCAGGGGGATCTCACCCCTCCACTTT; CDR3: CASSQEGRGISPLHF; V: TRBV4-3; D: TRBD1; J: TRBJ1-6; length: 15; size: few
DNA: TGTGCCAGCAGCTTGGCCGGTTGGGTTAACACTGAAGCTTTCTTT; CDR3: CASSLAGWVNTEAFF; V: TRBV5-5; D: .; J: TRBJ1-1; length: 15; size: .
DNA: TGTGCCAGCAGCCAAGACCCTGGTAATGCCGGGGAGCTGTTTTTT; CDR3: CASSQDPGNAGELFF; V: TRBV4-2; D: .; J: TRBJ2-2; length: 15; size: .
DNA: TGTGCCAGCAGTCCCCGGACAGGGCGGGAAGCTTTCTTT; CDR3: CASSPRTGREAFF; V: TRBV6-5; D: TRBD1; J: TRBJ1-1; length: 13; size: .
DNA: TGTGCCACCAGTGATGGGCAGGGCCCCAACTACGAGCAGTACTTC; CDR3: CATSDGQGPNYEQYF; V: TRBV24-1; D: .; J: TRBJ2-7; length: 15; size: .
DNA: TGTGCCAGCAGCTTCGGAGGCTCTGGCTACACCTTC; CDR3: CASSFGGSGYTF; V: TRBV13; D: .; J: TRBJ1-2; length: 12; size: .
DNA: TGTGCCAGCAGCTTCGAACTAGGCACAGATACGCAGTATTTT; CDR3: CASSFELGTDTQYF; V: TRBV5-4; D: .; J: TRBJ2-3; length: 14; size: .
DNA: TGCAGCGTTGAAGATCCCCCAGATACGCAGTATTTT; CDR3: CSVEDPPDTQYF; V: TRBV29-1; D: .; J: TRBJ2-3; length: 12; size: .
DNA: TGCAGTGCTAGGCAGCGGGAGGGCCTGAGCTACGAGCAGTACTTC; CDR3: CSARQREGLSYEQYF; V: TRBV20-1; D: TRBD2; J: TRBJ2-7; length: 15; size: few
DNA: TGCGCCAGCAGCTTTTACGACAGGGTTGGGAACACCGGGGAGCTGTTTTTT; CDR3: CASSFYDRVGNTGELFF; V: TRBV5-1; D: TRBD1; J: TRBJ2-2; length: 17; size: few
DNA: TGCAGTGTCACGGGGACAGGGGGTACCGGGGAGCTGTTTTTT; CDR3: CSVTGTGGTGELFF; V: TRBV20-1; D: TRBD1; J: TRBJ2-2; length: 14; size: .
DNA: TGTGCCAGCAGCTTGTTTCTAGGTGCTGAGCAGTTCTTC; CDR3: CASSLFLGAEQFF; V: TRBV11-1; D: .; J: TRBJ2-1; length: 13; size: few
DNA: TGTGCCAGCAGTTACTCGCCCTCCGATATATCTAGCACAGATACGCAGTATTTT; CDR3: CASSYSPSDISSTDTQYF; V: TRBV6-2/TRBV6-3; D: .; J: TRBJ2-3; length: 18; size: many
DNA: TGTGCCTGGACCCCGTTGTTAGGGGTCCACGAGCAGTACTTC; CDR3: CAWTPLLGVHEQYF; V: TRBV30; D: .; J: TRBJ2-7; length: 14; size: many
DNA: TGTGCCACCAGTGAGACCCCTCCCGGGGAGCTGTTTTTT; CDR3: CATSETPPGELFF; V: TRBV24-1; D: .; J: TRBJ2-2; length: 13; size: few
DNA: TGCAGCGTTGTTCTCTTTGCACAGCGCACAGATACGCAGTATTTT; CDR3: CSVVLFAQRTDTQYF; V: TRBV29-1; D: .; J: TRBJ2-3; length: 15; size: .
DNA: TGCGCCAGCAGCTTGGTTCTAGCGGGAGTAAGCAGGGGGAATGAGCAGTTCTTC; CDR3: CASSLVLAGVSRGNEQFF; V: TRBV5-1; D: TRBD2; J: TRBJ2-1; length: 18; size: few
DNA: TGCGCCAGCAGTCGGGACGCTGATACGCAGTATTTT; CDR3: CASSRDADTQYF; V: TRBV5-1; D: .; J: TRBJ2-3; length: 12; size: many
DNA: TGTGCCAGCAGCTTAGAATACGCGGCAGGCATCTATGGCTACACCTTC; CDR3: CASSLEYAAGIYGYTF; V: TRBV11-2; D: .; J: TRBJ1-2; length: 16; size: few
DNA: TGTGCCAGCAGAACGCTAGCGGGTGGCTCCTACGAGCAGTACTTC; CDR3: CASRTLAGGSYEQYF; V: TRBV28; D: TRBD2; J: TRBJ2-7; length: 15; size: .
DNA: TGTGCCAGCTCACCACTGGATGATTCACCCCTCCACTTT; CDR3: CASSPLDDSPLHF; V: TRBV18; D: .; J: TRBJ1-6; length: 13; size: .
DNA: TGCGCCAGCAGCTTGGTCCCGGGAATGGATGAGCAGTTCTTC; CDR3: CASSLVPGMDEQFF; V: TRBV5-1; D: .; J: TRBJ2-1; length: 14; size: few
DNA: TGTGCCAGCAGCGTAGAGGGAGGGAACCTCGATTCACCCCTCCACTTT; CDR3: CASSVEGGNLDSPLHF; V: TRBV9; D: .; J: TRBJ1-6; length: 16; size: .
DNA: TGTGCCAGCAGCTTATCAAGCGGCGGAGAGACCCAGTACTTC; CDR3: CASSLSSGGETQYF; V: TRBV7-7; D: .; J: TRBJ2-5; length: 14; size: few
DNA: TGTGCCAGCAGCCCGCAAATCGGGACTACCTCCTACGAGCAGTACTTC; CDR3: CASSPQIGTTSYEQYF; V: TRBV7-2; D: TRBD2; J: TRBJ2-7; length: 16; size: few
DNA: TGCGCCAGCAGCGAGGACGGTGAAAGGTACAATGAGCAGTTCTTC; CDR3: CASSEDGERYNEQFF; V: TRBV5-1; D: .; J: TRBJ2-1; length: 15; size: few
DNA: TGTGCCAGCAGCACCCGACTCTACGAGCAGTACTTC; CDR3: CASSTRLYEQYF; V: TRBV7-6; D: .; J: TRBJ2-7; length: 12; size: .
DNA: TGTGCCAGCAGTTTTACTAGCGGAAACAATGAGCAGTTCTTC; CDR3: CASSFTSGNNEQFF; V: TRBV12-3/TRBV12-4; D: TRBD2; J: TRBJ2-1; length: 14; size: few
DNA: TGTGCCAGCAGTTTACAGGGAAGCAATCAGCCCCAGCATTTT; CDR3: CASSLQGSNQPQHF; V: TRBV27; D: .; J: TRBJ1-5; length: 14; size: many
DNA: TGCGCCAGCAGCTTGGGGGCGCAGGGTTGGTTCTTC; CDR3: CASSLGAQGWFF; V: TRBV5-1; D: .; J: TRBJ2-1; length: 12; size: .
DNA: TGTGCCAGCAGCGTTGGACTAGCGGACTACAATGAGCAGTTCTTC; CDR3: CASSVGLADYNEQFF; V: TRBV9; D: TRBD2; J: TRBJ2-1; length: 15; size: many